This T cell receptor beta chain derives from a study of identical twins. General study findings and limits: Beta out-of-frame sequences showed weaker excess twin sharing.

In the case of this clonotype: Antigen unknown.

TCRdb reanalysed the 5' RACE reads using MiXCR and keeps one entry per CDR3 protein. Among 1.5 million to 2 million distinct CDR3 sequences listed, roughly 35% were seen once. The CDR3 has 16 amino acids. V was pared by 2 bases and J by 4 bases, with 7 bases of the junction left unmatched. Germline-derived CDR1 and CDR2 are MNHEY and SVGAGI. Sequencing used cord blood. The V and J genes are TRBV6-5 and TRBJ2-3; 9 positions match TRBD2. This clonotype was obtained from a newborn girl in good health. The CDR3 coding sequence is TGTGCCAGCAGTTACCTAGCGGGAAGGAGCGCAGATACGCAGTATTTT. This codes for CASSYLAGRSADTQYF.